This T cell receptor beta chain stems from a study of Ad26.COV2.S vaccination and SARS-CoV-2 variants. Treatment described: over 15 received Ad26.COV2.S at low or high dose, single or two shots; about 5 received placebo; per-sample allocation not given. Sampling took place 63 days after the first vaccine or placebo injection. This clone was seen a handful of times. The CDR3 contains 15 residues. Trimming cost V 6 bases and J 1 base, with 13 bases left between them. Germline values: CDR1 MNHEY, CDR2 SVGEGT. This table comes from immunoSEQ multiplex PCR, and its TCRdb copy is limited to in-frame clones, with some not included. The sample contains 350,000 to 450,000 clones, 83% of which appear only once.

Material: peripheral blood, obtained in a trial of Ad26.COV2.S vaccine versus placebo. The chain combines TRBV6-2 or TRBV6-3 with TRBJ1-5; D remains ambiguous. The sequence was collected from a person between 18 and 65 years old who received the Ad26.COV2.S COVID-19 vaccine or a placebo. The CDR3 DNA is TGTGCCAGCAGCAGACGGCCGGGCAGCAATCAGCCCCAGCATTTT. Protein sequence: CASSRRPGSNQPQHF.